This T cell receptor beta chain was documented in a study of technical replicates of blood from a few donors. Measured with immunoSEQ multiplex PCR; TCRdb has only the in-frame clones, and not every one. The sample carries some 70,000 clones, 92% recorded once. Germline V gene lookup returns CDR1 WSHSY and CDR2 SAAADI. This CDR3 region has 17 residues. The V gene end was trimmed by 1 base and the J gene end by 2 bases; junction bases not matched to a gene: 8. This clone has only a few counts. This clonotype originated in a human donor in good health. Sequenced input: T cells isolated from PBMCs. The chain couples TRBV10-2 to TRBJ2-3, with 8 bases lining up with TRBD1. Here the CDR3 reads CASSELAGGAFTDTQYF. The CDR3 DNA reads as TGCGCCAGCAGTGAGTTGGCAGGGGGCGCCTTCACAGATACGCAGTATTTT.